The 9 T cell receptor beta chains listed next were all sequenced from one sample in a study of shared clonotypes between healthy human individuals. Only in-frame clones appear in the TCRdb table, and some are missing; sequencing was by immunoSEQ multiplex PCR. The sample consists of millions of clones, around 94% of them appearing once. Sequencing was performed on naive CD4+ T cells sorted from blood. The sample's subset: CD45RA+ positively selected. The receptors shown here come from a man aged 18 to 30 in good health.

DNA for the CDR3: TGTGCCAGTACTGGGTATGGGGCTTCACCCCTCCACTTT. It encodes CASTGYGASPLHF. The V and J genes are TRBV19 and TRBJ1-6; D is perhaps TRBD1 (5 bases). Germline V gene data show CDR1 as LNHDA and CDR2 as SQIVND (reference sequence). V lost 7 bases to trimming and J lost 9 bases, with 13 bases between them. The CDR3 covers 13 residues.

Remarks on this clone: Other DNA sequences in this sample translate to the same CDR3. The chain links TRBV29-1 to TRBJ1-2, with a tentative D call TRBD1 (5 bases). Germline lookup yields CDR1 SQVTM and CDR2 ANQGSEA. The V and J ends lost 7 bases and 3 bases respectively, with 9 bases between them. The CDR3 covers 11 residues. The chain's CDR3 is CSAGGDYGYTF. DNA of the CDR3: TGCAGCGCCGGAGGGGACTATGGCTACACCTTC.

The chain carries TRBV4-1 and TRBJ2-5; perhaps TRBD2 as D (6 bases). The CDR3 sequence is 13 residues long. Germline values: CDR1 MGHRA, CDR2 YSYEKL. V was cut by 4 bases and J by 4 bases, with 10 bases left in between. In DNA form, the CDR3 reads TGCGCCAGCAGCCTAGCGGTACCAGAGACCCAGTACTTC. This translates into CASSLAVPETQYF.

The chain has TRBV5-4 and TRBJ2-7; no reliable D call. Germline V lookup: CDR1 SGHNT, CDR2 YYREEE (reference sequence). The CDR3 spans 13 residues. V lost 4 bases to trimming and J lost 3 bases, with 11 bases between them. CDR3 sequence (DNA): TGTGCCAGCAGCGTCGCCACAGACTACGAGCAGTACTTC. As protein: CASSVATDYEQYF.

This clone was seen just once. The CDR3 reads CASSGGDRGNTEAFF. CDR3 DNA sequence: TGTGCCAGCAGTGGAGGGGACAGGGGCAACACTGAAGCTTTCTTT. This chain uses TRBV6-1 with TRBJ1-1, with 10 bases aligning to TRBD1. Trimming cost V 4 bases and J 2 bases; bases outside gene matches: 4. Germline CDR1 and CDR2: MNHNS and SASEGT. The CDR3 has 15 residues.

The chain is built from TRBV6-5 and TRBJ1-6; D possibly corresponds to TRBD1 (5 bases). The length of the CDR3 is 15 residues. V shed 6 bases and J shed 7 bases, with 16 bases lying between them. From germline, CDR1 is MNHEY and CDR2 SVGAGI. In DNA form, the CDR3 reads TGTGCCAGCAGCCGGACGGACCAGGGCAATTCACCCCTCCACTTT. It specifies CASSRTDQGNSPLHF.

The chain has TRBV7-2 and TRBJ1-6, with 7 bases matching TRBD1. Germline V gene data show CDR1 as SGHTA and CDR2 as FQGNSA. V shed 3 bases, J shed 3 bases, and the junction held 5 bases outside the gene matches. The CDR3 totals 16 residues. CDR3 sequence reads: CASSFTGDFYNSPLHF. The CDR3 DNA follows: TGTGCCAGCAGCTTTACAGGGGATTTCTATAATTCACCCCTCCACTTT.

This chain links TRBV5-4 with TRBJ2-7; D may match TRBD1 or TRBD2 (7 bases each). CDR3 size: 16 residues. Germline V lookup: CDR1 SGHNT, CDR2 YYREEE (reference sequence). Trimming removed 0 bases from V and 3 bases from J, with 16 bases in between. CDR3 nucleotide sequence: TGTGCCAGCAGCTTGGGAGGGGGCGGGGGAGTCTACGAGCAGTACTTC. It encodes CASSLGGGGGVYEQYF.

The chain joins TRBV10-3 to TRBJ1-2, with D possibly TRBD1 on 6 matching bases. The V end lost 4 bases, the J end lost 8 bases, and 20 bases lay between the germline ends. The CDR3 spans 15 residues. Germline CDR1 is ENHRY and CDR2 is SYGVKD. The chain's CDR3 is CAISAAGGLDRGYTF. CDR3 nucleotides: TGTGCCATCAGTGCAGCGGGGGGGCTGGATAGAGGCTACACCTTC.